Presented here are 29 T cell receptor beta chains from one specimen sequenced in a study of molecular identifiers for immune sequencing clone quantification. From the PCR reads, TCRdb called clonotypes with MiXCR, one entry per CDR3 protein. In the table there are 550,000 to 750,000 distinct CDR3 sequences, less than 20% of which are singletons. Sequenced: naive CD8+ T cells from blood, with Jurkat cell RNA spiked in. Documented subset: FACS-sorted CD8+CD4-CCR7+CD45RA+ naive T cells. Every receptor here comes from a human donor in good health. Some libraries in this study had Jurkat cell RNA spiked in.

This clonotype was observed a few times. This chain links TRBV27 with TRBJ2-2; 9 bases fit TRBD2. Germline CDR1 is MNHEY and CDR2 is SMNVEV (reference sequence). This CDR3 comprises 18 residues. V shed 2 bases, J shed 5 bases, and the junction held 12 bases outside the gene matches. The CDR3, as DNA: TGTGCCAGCAGTTTACTGCTTGCGGGGGGGCTCGTAACCGGGGAGCTGTTTTTT. Protein sequence: CASSLLLAGGLVTGELFF.

This sequence joins TRBV19 and TRBJ2-1; D is tentatively TRBD1 or TRBD2 (5 bases each). Germline-derived CDR1 and CDR2 are LNHDA and SQIVND (reference sequence). V was cut by 2 bases and J by 7 bases, with 21 bases left in between. The CDR3 spans 17 residues. The CDR3 loop reads CASSIKNLGPAWNEQFF. The CDR3 region has the DNA TGTGCCAGTAGTATAAAAAATCTGGGACCTGCATGGAATGAGCAGTTCTTC.

This clonotype was found many times. V usage is TRBV30 and J usage is TRBJ2-3; 13 nucleotides match TRBD2. The germline V gene has CDR1 GTSNPN and CDR2 SVGIG (reference sequence). V lost 1 base to trimming and J lost 1 base; unmatched junction nucleotides: 2. This CDR3 region has 16 residues. The DNA for the CDR3 is TGTGCCTGGAGTGCCGGACTAGCGGGGGGCACAGATACGCAGTATTTT. Translating gives CAWSAGLAGGTDTQYF.

This clonotype was picked up many times. This chain links TRBV7-2 with TRBJ2-5, with TRBD1 matching over 7 bases. The V segment lost 4 bases and the J segment 3 bases; nucleotides outside the gene matches: 8. Germline values: CDR1 SGHTA, CDR2 FQGNSA. The CDR3 is 15 residues long. DNA of the CDR3: TGTGCCAGCAGCTCGACAGGGCGGAGTAAAGAGACCCAGTACTTC. Translation gives CASSSTGRSKETQYF.

This clonotype came up many times. The chain is built from TRBV24-1 and TRBJ2-1; TRBD2 might be the D (6 bases). V lost 9 bases to trimming and J lost 9 bases, with 17 bases between them. CDR1 and CDR2 from the germline V gene are KGHDR and SFDVKD. The CDR3 loop spans 13 amino acids. CDR3 nucleotides: TGTGCCACCTCCGGGACTGGTGGGGGTGAGCAGTTCTTC. This codes for CATSGTGGGEQFF.

This clonotype appeared a few times. One end of the junction fails to match germline, which may point to a read error. V usage is TRBV28 and J usage is TRBJ2-2, with D possibly TRBD2 on 5 matching bases. The CDR3 has 14 residues. CDR1 MDHEN and CDR2 SYDVKM come from the germline V gene. CDR3 region: CASSFRRGSGELLF. The CDR3 DNA follows: TGTGCCAGCAGTTTTAGAAGAGGGTCCGGGGAGCTGCTTTTT. Drawing the rest from reference TRBV28 and TRBJ2-2, the complete variable domain is DVKVTQSSRYLVKRTGEKVFLECVQDMDHENMFWYRQDPGLGLRLIYFSYDVKMKEKGDIPEGYSVSREKKERFSLILESASTNQTSMYLCASSFRRGSGELLFGEGSRLTVL.

Ten or more counts support this clonotype. The J gene is TRBJ2-1, the V gene TRBV7-2, with D possibly matching TRBD2 (6 bases). V shed 6 bases and J shed 6 bases, with 12 bases lying between them. This CDR3 spans 13 amino acids. The germline CDR1 and CDR2 sequences are SGHTA and FQGNSA. CDR3: CASRPWDFNEQFF. CDR3 DNA: TGTGCCAGCAGACCATGGGACTTCAATGAGCAGTTCTTC.

This clonotype was observed at least ten times. The rearrangement uses TRBV6-2 or TRBV6-3 and TRBJ2-7, with TRBD2 matching over 7 bases. Losses at the gene ends were 1 base for V and 6 bases for J; bases not matched to a gene: 12. Germline CDR1 reads MNHEY; CDR2 reads SVGEGT. This CDR3 contains 16 residues. CDR3 protein: CASSYWGPSSGGEQYF. CDR3 bases: TGTGCCAGCAGTTACTGGGGACCCTCGTCGGGGGGCGAGCAGTACTTC.

About this clonotype itself: One junction end does not reproduce the germline sequence, and a read error may be involved. This chain uses TRBV30 with TRBJ2-2; possible D gene TRBD1, 6 bases. Germline V gene sequence: CDR1 GTSNPN, CDR2 SVGIG (reference sequence). The CDR3 totals 15 residues. The DNA of the CDR3 is TGTGCCTGGAGTGTACTGGGGGCCCACACCGGGGAGCTGCTTTTT. It codes for CAWSVLGAHTGELLF.

Ten or more counts support this clonotype. The V gene is TRBV7-9, the J gene TRBJ2-5; D gene unclear. This CDR3 is built from 15 residues. Trimming stripped 1 base from V and 3 bases from J, with 12 bases between. Germline CDR1 reads SEHNR; CDR2 reads FQNEAQ (reference sequence). CDR3 region: CASSLVFVKEETQYF. In DNA, the CDR3 is TGTGCCAGCAGCTTAGTCTTCGTCAAGGAAGAGACCCAGTACTTC.

This clonotype was counted many times. CDR3 bases: TGCAGCGTTGCAGGGGGTGATGGCTACACCTTC. Its translation is CSVAGGDGYTF. The chain is built from TRBV29-1 and TRBJ1-2; 7 bases line up with TRBD1. Losses at the gene ends were 4 bases for V and 6 bases for J; bases not matched to a gene: 2. The germline V gene encodes CDR1 SQVTM and CDR2 ANQGSEA. The CDR3 is 11 amino acids.

This clonotype showed up just a few times. The CDR3 DNA sequence: TGTGCCAGCAGTTGGGGGAGGAACTCCTACAATGAGCAGTTCTTC. Its translation: CASSWGRNSYNEQFF. The chain couples TRBV28 to TRBJ2-1, with D tentatively TRBD2 (6 bases). With 4 bases removed from V and 0 bases from J, the gap between germline ends came to 10 bases. CDR1 and CDR2 from the germline V gene are MDHEN and SYDVKM. The CDR3 loop spans 15 amino acids.

This clonotype was observed many times. This chain links TRBV6-2 or TRBV6-3 with TRBJ1-5; D gene unclear. There are 12 residues in the CDR3. Germline V gene sequence: CDR1 MNHEY, CDR2 SVGEGT. Trimming pared 11 bases from V and 6 bases from J, leaving 14 bases between. Written as DNA, the CDR3 is TGTGCCGCTGGACTAGGGCGTCAGCCCCAGCATTTT. Protein product: CAAGLGRQPQHF.

This clonotype was observed at least ten times. The V call is TRBV6-5, the J call TRBJ1-2; unclear D gene. Germline V gene data show CDR1 as MNHEY and CDR2 as SVGAGI. The V gene lost 6 bases and the J gene lost 4 bases, with 18 bases spanning the gap. There are 15 residues in the CDR3. CDR3 sequence (DNA): TGTGCCAGCAGCCCATTCTTGAGTGGCGTCTATGGCTACACCTTC. It is translated as CASSPFLSGVYGYTF.

This clonotype came up many times. CDR3 bases: TGTGCCAGCAGCTTGTGGGGAGACACTGAAGCTTTCTTT. Residues: CASSLWGDTEAFF. V and J are TRBV5-5 and TRBJ1-1, with D unresolved. Trimming cost V 1 base and J 3 bases, with 7 bases left between them. CDR3 size: 13 residues. Looked up from germline, CDR1 is SGHKS and CDR2 is YYEKEE (reference sequence).

This clonotype occurred once. A read error may account for a junction end that differs from germline. V is TRBV7-9 and J is TRBJ1-4, with 11 bases matching TRBD1. CDR1 SEHNR and CDR2 FQNEAQ come from the germline V gene (reference sequence). The CDR3 is 19 amino acids. CDR3 protein: CASSSGQGAVMATNEKLSF. The CDR3 bases are TGTGCCAGCAGCTCCGGACAGGGGGCAGTAATGGCAACTAATGAAAAACTGTCTTTT. Full variable domain (remainder filled in from reference TRBV7-9 and TRBJ1-4): DTGVSQNPRHKITKRGQNVTFRCDPISEHNRLYWYRQTLGQGPEFLTYFQNEAQLEKSRLLSDRFSAERPKGSFSTLEIQRTEQGDSAMYLCASSSGQGAVMATNEKLSFGSGTQLSVL.

This clonotype showed up just a few times. V and J are TRBV27 and TRBJ2-3, with 9 positions matching TRBD2. The CDR3 length is 16 residues. Per the germline V gene, CDR1 is MNHEY and CDR2 is SMNVEV (reference sequence). Germline trimming cut 3 bases from V and 3 bases from J; bases unmatched to any gene: 7. Written as DNA, the CDR3 is TGTGCCAGCAGTTTTTTATCTAGCGGGGCGACAGATACGCAGTATTTT. It is translated as CASSFLSSGATDTQYF.

This clonotype has a count of ten or more. This chain joins TRBV7-9 and TRBJ1-1, with D tentatively TRBD1 (6 bases). V lost 1 base and J lost 3, with 9 bases in between. Germline V CDR1 and CDR2: SEHNR, FQNEAQ (reference sequence). The CDR3 runs to 14 residues. The CDR3: CASSLGGQHTEAFF. CDR3 sequence (DNA): TGTGCCAGCAGCTTAGGGGGACAACACACTGAAGCTTTCTTT.

This clonotype came up many times. The V call is TRBV30, the J call TRBJ2-5; D is unclear. CDR1 and CDR2 from the germline V gene are GTSNPN and SVGIG (reference sequence). The CDR3 totals 12 residues. V gave up 5 bases and J gave up 9 bases, with 16 bases separating them. The CDR3 DNA follows: TGTGCCTGGGACGGTGGTCGGGTGGCCCAGTACTTC. It encodes CAWDGGRVAQYF. The variable domain in full, with the rest retrieved from reference TRBV30 and TRBJ2-5, is SQTIHQWPATLVQPVGSPLSLECTVEGTSNPNLYWYRQAAGRGLQLLFYSVGIGQISSEVPQNLSASRPQDRQFILSSKKLLLSDSGFYLCAWDGGRVAQYFGPGTRLLVL.

Ten or more counts support this clonotype. The genes are TRBV14 and TRBJ1-1; TRBD1 is a possible D gene (5 bases). Germline V gene lookup returns CDR1 SGHDN and CDR2 FVKESK. V dropped 1 base and J dropped 5 bases, with 11 bases sitting between them. There are 14 residues in the CDR3. CDR3 DNA: TGTGCCAGCAGCCAAGGCTGGGGGAATACTGAAGCTTTCTTT. Translated: CASSQGWGNTEAFF.

This chain uses TRBV7-8 with TRBJ2-3; TRBD2 agrees at 8 bases. The CDR3 runs 14 residues. The germline V gene encodes CDR1 SGHVS and CDR2 FQNEAQ. The J segment lost 3 bases and the V segment lost 8 bases, leaving 7 bases of the junction unmatched. The CDR3 reads CASGSGGGTDTQYF. CDR3 DNA: TGTGCCAGCGGGTCGGGGGGGGGTACAGATACGCAGTATTTT.

The chain carries TRBV20-1 and TRBJ2-3, with 8 bases identical to TRBD1. The ends lost 3 bases at V and 5 bases at J; junction bases unmatched: 13. The germline V gene has CDR1 DFQATT and CDR2 SNEGSKA (reference sequence). The CDR3 is made up of 16 amino acids. The CDR3 reads CSARPPDRVKGDTQYF. Here the CDR3 DNA reads TGCAGTGCTAGGCCCCCGGACAGGGTCAAAGGAGATACGCAGTATTTT.

This clonotype was counted a few times. Germline and junction disagree at one end, which may indicate a read error. The V call is TRBV10-3, the J call TRBJ2-7; the D gene is possibly TRBD1 (5 bases). The CDR3 totals 13 residues. Germline V CDR1 and CDR2: ENHRY, SYGVKD. The CDR3 DNA reads as TGTGCCATCTCCCAGGGCGTCTCCTACGAGCAGCACTTC. Its protein product is CAISQGVSYEQHF.

The chain has TRBV7-9 and TRBJ2-2, with a possible D match to TRBD1 (6 bases). Germline CDR1 and CDR2: SEHNR and FQNEAQ (reference sequence). V lost 7 bases to trimming and J lost 0 bases, with 21 bases between them. The CDR3 loop spans 18 amino acids. The CDR3 protein is CASTRVLGALPNTGELFF. In nucleotides, the CDR3 is TGTGCCAGCACCCGCGTGTTGGGGGCTCTACCGAACACCGGGGAGCTGTTTTTT.

This clonotype was picked up many times. This rearrangement joins TRBV28 to TRBJ2-7; TRBD2 aligns across 8 bases. The CDR3 length is 11 residues. CDR1 is MDHEN, CDR2 SYDVKM, per germline. V shed 10 bases and J 2 bases; nucleotides not matched to a gene: 1. The CDR3: CATGGAYEQYF. The CDR3 DNA is TGTGCCACCGGGGGGGCCTACGAGCAGTACTTC. The whole variable domain, filled in from reference TRBV28 and TRBJ2-7, reads DVKVTQSSRYLVKRTGEKVFLECVQDMDHENMFWYRQDPGLGLRLIYFSYDVKMKEKGDIPEGYSVSREKKERFSLILESASTNQTSMYLCATGGAYEQYFGPGTRLTVT.

Many counts were recorded for this clonotype. The chain joins TRBV4-3 to TRBJ2-7, with D perhaps TRBD2 (5 bases). Germline V gene data show CDR1 as LGHNA and CDR2 as YSLEER. Trimming removed 1 base from V and 0 bases from J, with 13 bases in between. This CDR3 contains 16 residues. This CDR3 is CASSQVSIEGSYEQYF. The CDR3 DNA reads TGCGCCAGCAGCCAAGTTTCTATCGAGGGCTCCTACGAGCAGTACTTC.

The rearrangement joins TRBV4-1 to TRBJ2-2; TRBD2 might be the D (5 bases). Germline CDR1 and CDR2: MGHRA and YSYEKL. The CDR3 is 14 amino acids. V gave up 0 bases and J gave up 7 bases, with 9 bases separating them. For the CDR3, the DNA is TGCGCCAGCAGCCAAGATTCGGGGTTCGGGGAGCTGTTTTTT. Amino acids: CASSQDSGFGELFF.

This clonotype was found a few times. The V gene is TRBV28, the J gene TRBJ2-7; D not resolved. This CDR3 spans 11 amino acids. Trimming took off 3 bases at V and 10 bases at J, with 10 bases between the two ends. CDR1 is MDHEN, CDR2 SYDVKM, per germline. For the CDR3, the DNA is TGTGCCAGCAGTTTGATAGCAGAACAGTACTTC. Protein sequence: CASSLIAEQYF.

This clonotype was seen at least ten times. This sequence joins TRBV6-2 or TRBV6-3 and TRBJ2-3; a possible D gene is TRBD2 (6 bases). This CDR3 has 14 residues. CDR1 is MNHEY, CDR2 SVGEGT, per germline. With 2 bases removed from V and 6 bases from J, the gap between germline ends came to 12 bases. The CDR3 loop is CASSYGIGGDTQYF. CDR3 nucleotides: TGTGCCAGCAGTTACGGGATCGGGGGTGATACGCAGTATTTT.